Presented here are 8 T cell receptor beta chains from one specimen sequenced in a study of T cells in Graves' hyperthyroidism and ophthalmopathy. Amplification of TCR beta CDR3 regions used RNA as the template. Initially, a first-round RT-PCR of the TCR CDR3 employed the HTBI primer set. TCRdb reanalysed the multiplex PCR reads using MiXCR and keeps one entry per CDR3 protein. The repertoire includes roughly 630,000 distinct CDR3 sequences, approximately 15% of them detected once, and roughly 7.3% sits in the top ten. The specimen was blood. The receptor set was obtained from a woman aged 25 to 39 with Graves' hyperthyroidism.

V usage is TRBV27 and J usage is TRBJ2-3; D may be TRBD1 (7 bases). The ends were cut back, 2 bases at V and 2 bases at J, with 14 bases in the middle. The CDR3 sequence is 16 residues long. Per germline, CDR1 MNHEY and CDR2 SMNVEV (reference sequence). CDR3 DNA: TGTGCCAGCAGTTTACAGGGGGGTATCTCCACAGATACGCAGTATTTT. Its protein is CASSLQGGISTDTQYF.

This clonotype was counted ten times or more. This rearrangement joins TRBV6-1 to TRBJ2-7; tentatively, D is TRBD2 (5 bases). CDR3 length equals 15 residues. Trimming removed 3 bases from V and 0 bases from J, with 12 bases in between. Germline V gene sequence: CDR1 MNHNS, CDR2 SASEGT. The CDR3 here is CASSEWRTSSYEQYF. CDR3 DNA: TGTGCCAGCAGTGAGTGGAGGACCAGCTCCTACGAGCAGTACTTC.

A remark on this clonotype: A junction boundary mismatches the germline segment, possibly from a read error. The CDR3 DNA is TGTGCCAGCACGTCTGGGATCAATCGGCCCCAGCATTTT. Translated: CASTSGINRPQHF. This chain uses TRBV12-3 or TRBV12-4 with TRBJ1-5; D is unclear. There are 13 residues in the CDR3.

This clonotype was recorded at least ten times. The chain has TRBV27 and TRBJ2-3, with TRBD2 matching over 9 bases. The germline CDR1 and CDR2 sequences are MNHEY and SMNVEV (reference sequence). This CDR3 comprises 19 residues. The J segment lost 4 bases and the V segment lost 2 bases, leaving 16 bases of the junction unmatched. The CDR3 DNA is TGTGCCAGCAGTTTAGCACAGGAGACTGCGGGAGGGAGGTCAGATACGCAGTATTTT. Protein product: CASSLAQETAGGRSDTQYF.

Ten or more counts support this clonotype. The J gene is TRBJ2-1, the V gene TRBV11-2; weak D call: TRBD2 (5 bases). Trimming stripped 1 base from V and 3 bases from J, with 10 bases between. This CDR3 contains 15 residues. Germline V gene lookup returns CDR1 SGHAT and CDR2 FQNNGV. CDR3 sequence reads: CASSLVRGIYNEQFF. CDR3 DNA sequence: TGTGCCAGCAGCTTAGTTCGGGGTATCTACAATGAGCAGTTCTTC.

The rearrangement joins TRBV19 to TRBJ1-6; 10 nucleotides align to TRBD1. Germline lookup yields CDR1 LNHDA and CDR2 SQIVND (reference sequence). Unmatched junction bases numbered 7, after V lost 4 bases and J lost 7 bases. The CDR3 sequence is 16 residues long. The CDR3 sequence is CASSTMTGGRNSPLHF. The CDR3 DNA is TGTGCCAGTAGTACAATGACAGGGGGCCGCAATTCACCCCTCCACTTT.

This clonotype appeared a few times. This chain connects TRBV19 to TRBJ2-3; TRBD2 matches at 11 bases. V was pared by 7 bases and J by 1 base, with 10 bases of the junction left unmatched. This CDR3 comprises 17 residues. CDR1 and CDR2 from the germline V gene are LNHDA and SQIVND (reference sequence). For the CDR3, the DNA is TGTGCCAGTACCGAGGCGGGACTAGCGGCCCGCACAGATACGCAGTATTTT. It yields the protein CASTEAGLAARTDTQYF.

This chain uses TRBV3-1 with TRBJ2-2; unclear D gene. CDR3 length: 13 amino acids. Trimming removed 5 bases at V and 6 bases at J, with 10 bases between. The germline V gene has CDR1 LGHDT and CDR2 YNNKEL (reference sequence). CDR3 DNA sequence: TGTGCCAGCAGCGAACAGAGCGCCGGGGAGCTGTTTTTT. Its translation is CASSEQSAGELFF.